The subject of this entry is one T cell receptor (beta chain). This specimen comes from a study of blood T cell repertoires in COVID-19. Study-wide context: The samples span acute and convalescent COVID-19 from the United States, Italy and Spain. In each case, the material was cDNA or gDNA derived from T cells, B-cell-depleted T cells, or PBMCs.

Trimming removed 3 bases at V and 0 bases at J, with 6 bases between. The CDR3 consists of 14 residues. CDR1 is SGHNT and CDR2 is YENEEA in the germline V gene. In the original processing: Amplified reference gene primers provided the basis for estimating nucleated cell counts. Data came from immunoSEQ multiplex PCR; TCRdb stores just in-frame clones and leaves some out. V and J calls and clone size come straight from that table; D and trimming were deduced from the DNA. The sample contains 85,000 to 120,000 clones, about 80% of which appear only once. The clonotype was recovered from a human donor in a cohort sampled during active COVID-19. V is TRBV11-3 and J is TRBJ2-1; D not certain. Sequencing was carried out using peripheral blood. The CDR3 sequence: CASSLMSSYNEQFF. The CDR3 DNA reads TGTGCCAGCAGCTTGATGAGCTCCTACAATGAGCAGTTCTTC.